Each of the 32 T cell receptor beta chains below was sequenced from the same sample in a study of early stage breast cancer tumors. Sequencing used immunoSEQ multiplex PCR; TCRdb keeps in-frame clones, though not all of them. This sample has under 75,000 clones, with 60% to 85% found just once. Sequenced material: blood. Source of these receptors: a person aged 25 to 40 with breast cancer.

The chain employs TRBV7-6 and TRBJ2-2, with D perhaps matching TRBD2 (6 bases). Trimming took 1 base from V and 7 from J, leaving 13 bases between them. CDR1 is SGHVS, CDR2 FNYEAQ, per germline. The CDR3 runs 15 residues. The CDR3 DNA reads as TGTGCCAGCAGCTTAGGGACTACTCGGAACGGGGAGCTGTTTTTT. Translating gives CASSLGTTRNGELFF.

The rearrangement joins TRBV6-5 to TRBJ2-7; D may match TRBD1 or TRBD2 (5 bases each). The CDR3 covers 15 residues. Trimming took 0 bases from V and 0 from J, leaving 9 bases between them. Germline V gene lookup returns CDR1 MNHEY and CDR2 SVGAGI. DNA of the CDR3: TGTGCCAGCAGTTACTCCGGGGCCCTCTCCTACGAGCAGTACTTC. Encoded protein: CASSYSGALSYEQYF.

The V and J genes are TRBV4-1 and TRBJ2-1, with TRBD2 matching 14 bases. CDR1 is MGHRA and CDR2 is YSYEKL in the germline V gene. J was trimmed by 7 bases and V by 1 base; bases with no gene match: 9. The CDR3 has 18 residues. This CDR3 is CASSQVDLGLAGANEQFF. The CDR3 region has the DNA TGCGCCAGCAGCCAAGTAGACCTGGGACTAGCGGGAGCGAATGAGCAGTTCTTC.

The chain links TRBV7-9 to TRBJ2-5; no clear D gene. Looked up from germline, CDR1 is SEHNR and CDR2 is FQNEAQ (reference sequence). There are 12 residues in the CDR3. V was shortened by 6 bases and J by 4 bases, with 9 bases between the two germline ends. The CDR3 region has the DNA TGTGCCAGCAGGTCCGTCGGAGAGACCCAGTACTTC. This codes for CASRSVGETQYF.

The CDR3 bases are TGTGCCTGGACGAGACTAGTCCAAGAGACCCAGTACTTC. As protein: CAWTRLVQETQYF. The chain is built from TRBV30 and TRBJ2-5, with a tentative D call TRBD2 (6 bases). The V gene lost 4 bases and the J gene lost 1 base, with 10 bases spanning the gap. The CDR3 covers 13 residues. The V gene's germline CDR1 is GTSNPN and CDR2 SVGIG (reference sequence). The full variable domain, completed using reference TRBV30 and TRBJ2-5, is SQTIHQWPATLVQPVGSPLSLECTVEGTSNPNLYWYRQAAGRGLQLLFYSVGIGQISSEVPQNLSASRPQDRQFILSSKKLLLSDSGFYLCAWTRLVQETQYFGPGTRLLVL.

CDR3 in DNA: TGTGCCAGCAGCTTGGCGACGGCTAGCACAGATACGCAGTATTTT. Translation: CASSLATASTDTQYF. V and J are TRBV5-8 and TRBJ2-3; D is unclear. Germline loops: CDR1 SGHTS, CDR2 YDEGEE. Trimming cost V 0 bases and J 0 bases, with 8 bases left between them. The CDR3 length is 15 residues.

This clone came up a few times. CDR3 in DNA: TGTGCCAGCTCACCACCGGGGGGGGCGCAGAACACTGAAGCTTTCTTT. This translates into CASSPPGGAQNTEAFF. This chain uses TRBV18 with TRBJ1-1; tentatively, D is TRBD1 (6 bases). The germline V gene has CDR1 KGHSH and CDR2 LQKENI. V lost 0 bases and J lost 1, with 12 bases in between. The CDR3 spans 16 residues.

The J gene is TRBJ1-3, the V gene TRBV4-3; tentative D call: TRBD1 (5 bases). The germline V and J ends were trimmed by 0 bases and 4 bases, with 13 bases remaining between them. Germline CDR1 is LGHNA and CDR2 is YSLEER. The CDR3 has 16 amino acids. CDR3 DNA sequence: TGCGCCAGCAGCCAAGATGAGGGACCCTCCGGAAACACCATATATTTT. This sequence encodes CASSQDEGPSGNTIYF.

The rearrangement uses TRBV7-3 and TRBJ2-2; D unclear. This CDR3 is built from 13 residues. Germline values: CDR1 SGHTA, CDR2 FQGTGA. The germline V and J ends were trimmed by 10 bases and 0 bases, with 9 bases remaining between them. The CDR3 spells CATRGANTGELFF. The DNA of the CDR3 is TGTGCCACCCGAGGCGCGAACACCGGGGAGCTGTTTTTT. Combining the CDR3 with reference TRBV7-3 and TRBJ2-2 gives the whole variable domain GAGVSQTPSNKVTEKGKYVELRCDPISGHTALYWYRQSLGQGPEFLIYFQGTGAADDSGLPNDRFFAVRPEGSVSTLKIQRTERGDSAVYLCATRGANTGELFFGEGSRLTVL.

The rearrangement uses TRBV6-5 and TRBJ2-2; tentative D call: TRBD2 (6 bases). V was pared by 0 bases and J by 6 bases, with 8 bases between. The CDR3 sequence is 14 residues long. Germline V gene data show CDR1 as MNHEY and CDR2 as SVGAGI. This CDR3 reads CASSYSTRSGELFF. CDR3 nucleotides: TGTGCCAGCAGTTACTCGACTAGGTCCGGGGAGCTGTTTTTT.

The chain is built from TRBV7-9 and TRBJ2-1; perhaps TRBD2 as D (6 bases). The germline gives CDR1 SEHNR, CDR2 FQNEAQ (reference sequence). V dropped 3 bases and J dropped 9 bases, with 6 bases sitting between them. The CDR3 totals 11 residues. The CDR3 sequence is CASSFSGEQFF. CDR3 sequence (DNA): TGTGCCAGCAGCTTTAGCGGTGAGCAGTTCTTC.

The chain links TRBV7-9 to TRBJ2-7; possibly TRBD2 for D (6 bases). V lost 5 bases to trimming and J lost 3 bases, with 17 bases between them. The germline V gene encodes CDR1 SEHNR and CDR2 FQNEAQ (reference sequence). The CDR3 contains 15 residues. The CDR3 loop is CASSGGGGLFYEQYF. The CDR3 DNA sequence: TGTGCCAGCAGCGGAGGTGGGGGGTTGTTCTACGAGCAGTACTTC.

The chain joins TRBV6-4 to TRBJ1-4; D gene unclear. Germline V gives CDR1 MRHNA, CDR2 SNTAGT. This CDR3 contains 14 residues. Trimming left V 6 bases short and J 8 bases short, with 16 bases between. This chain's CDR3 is CASSQTPLMEKLFF. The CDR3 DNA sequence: TGTGCCAGCAGCCAGACTCCCTTGATGGAAAAACTGTTTTTT.

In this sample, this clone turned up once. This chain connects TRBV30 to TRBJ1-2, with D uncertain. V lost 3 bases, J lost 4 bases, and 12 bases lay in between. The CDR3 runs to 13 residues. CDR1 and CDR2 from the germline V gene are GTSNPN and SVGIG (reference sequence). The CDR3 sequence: CAWSESSGYGYTF. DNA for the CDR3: TGTGCCTGGAGCGAGAGCTCGGGCTATGGCTACACCTTC.

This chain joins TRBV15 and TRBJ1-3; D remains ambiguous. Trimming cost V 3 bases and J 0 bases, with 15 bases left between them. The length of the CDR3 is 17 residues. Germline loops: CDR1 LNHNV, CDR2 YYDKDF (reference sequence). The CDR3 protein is CATSSTMTLPSGNTIYF. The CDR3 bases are TGTGCCACCAGCAGTACCATGACTCTCCCCTCTGGAAACACCATATATTTT.

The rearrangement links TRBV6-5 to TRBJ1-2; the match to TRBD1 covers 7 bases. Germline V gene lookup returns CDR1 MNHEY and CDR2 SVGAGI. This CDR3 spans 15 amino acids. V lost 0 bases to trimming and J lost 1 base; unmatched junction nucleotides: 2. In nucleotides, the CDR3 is TGTGCCAGCAGTTACTCGAGGGGGCTTAACTATGGCTACACCTTC. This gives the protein CASSYSRGLNYGYTF.

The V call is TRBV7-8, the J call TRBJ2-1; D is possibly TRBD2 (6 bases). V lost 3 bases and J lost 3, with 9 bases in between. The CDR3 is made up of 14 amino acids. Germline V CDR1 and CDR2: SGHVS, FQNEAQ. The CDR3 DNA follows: TGTGCCAGCAGCTTCGGCGGGATCTACAATGAGCAGTTCTTC. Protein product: CASSFGGIYNEQFF.

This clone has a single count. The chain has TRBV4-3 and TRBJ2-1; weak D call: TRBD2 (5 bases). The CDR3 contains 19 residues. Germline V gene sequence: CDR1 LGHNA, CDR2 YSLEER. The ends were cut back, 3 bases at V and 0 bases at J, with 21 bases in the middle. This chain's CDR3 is CASSHRGLFLESSYNEQFF. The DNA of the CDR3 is TGCGCCAGCAGCCACCGAGGACTTTTTCTGGAGAGCTCCTACAATGAGCAGTTCTTC.

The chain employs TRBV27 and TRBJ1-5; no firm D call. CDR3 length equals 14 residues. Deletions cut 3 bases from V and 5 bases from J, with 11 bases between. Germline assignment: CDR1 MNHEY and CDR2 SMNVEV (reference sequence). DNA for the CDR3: TGTGCCAGCAGTTTTGGAGTGGCATATCAGCCCCAGCATTTT. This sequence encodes CASSFGVAYQPQHF.

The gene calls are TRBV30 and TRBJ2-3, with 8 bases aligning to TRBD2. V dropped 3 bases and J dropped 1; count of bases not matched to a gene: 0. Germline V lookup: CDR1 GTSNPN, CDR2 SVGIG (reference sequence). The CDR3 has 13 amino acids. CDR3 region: CAWRLAGTDTQYF. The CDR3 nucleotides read TGTGCCTGGAGACTAGCGGGCACAGATACGCAGTATTTT.

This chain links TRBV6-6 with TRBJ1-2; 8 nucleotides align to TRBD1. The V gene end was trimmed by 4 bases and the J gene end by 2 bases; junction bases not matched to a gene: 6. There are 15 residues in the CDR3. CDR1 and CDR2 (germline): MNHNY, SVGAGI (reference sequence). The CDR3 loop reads CASSLRQGINYGYTF. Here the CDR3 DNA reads TGTGCCAGCAGTTTGAGACAGGGGATCAACTATGGCTACACCTTC.

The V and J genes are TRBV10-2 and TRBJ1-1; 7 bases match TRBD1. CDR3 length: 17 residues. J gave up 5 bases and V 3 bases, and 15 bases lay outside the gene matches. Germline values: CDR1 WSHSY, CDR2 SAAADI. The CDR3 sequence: CASSDPGRGPKGTEAFF. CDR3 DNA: TGCGCCAGCAGTGACCCAGGGAGGGGGCCGAAGGGGACTGAAGCTTTCTTT.

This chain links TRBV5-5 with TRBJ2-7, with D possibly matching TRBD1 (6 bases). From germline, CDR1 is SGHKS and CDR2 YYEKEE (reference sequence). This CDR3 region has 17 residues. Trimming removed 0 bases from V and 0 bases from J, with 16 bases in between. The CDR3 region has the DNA TGTGCCAGCAGCTTGGTTGGGGGCTATTTTAGCTCCTACGAGCAGTACTTC. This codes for CASSLVGGYFSSYEQYF.

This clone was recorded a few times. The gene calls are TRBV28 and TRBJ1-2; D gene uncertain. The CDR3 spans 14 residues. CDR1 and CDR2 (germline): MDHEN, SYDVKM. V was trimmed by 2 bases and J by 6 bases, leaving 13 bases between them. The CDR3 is CASSLVSRLDGYTF. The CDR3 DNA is TGTGCCAGCAGTTTAGTGAGTAGACTAGATGGCTACACCTTC.

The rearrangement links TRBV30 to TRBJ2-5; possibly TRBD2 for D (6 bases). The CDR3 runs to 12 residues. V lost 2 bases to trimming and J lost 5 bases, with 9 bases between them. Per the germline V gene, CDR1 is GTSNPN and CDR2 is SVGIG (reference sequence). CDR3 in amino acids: CAWSSRGETQYF. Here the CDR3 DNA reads TGTGCCTGGAGTTCCCGGGGGGAGACCCAGTACTTC.

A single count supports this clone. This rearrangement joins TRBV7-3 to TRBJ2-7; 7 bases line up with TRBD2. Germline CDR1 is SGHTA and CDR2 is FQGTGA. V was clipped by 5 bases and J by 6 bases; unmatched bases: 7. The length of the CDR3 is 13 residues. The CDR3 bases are TGTGCCAGCAGCATTGCGGGAGCTTCCGAGCAGTACTTC. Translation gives CASSIAGASEQYF.

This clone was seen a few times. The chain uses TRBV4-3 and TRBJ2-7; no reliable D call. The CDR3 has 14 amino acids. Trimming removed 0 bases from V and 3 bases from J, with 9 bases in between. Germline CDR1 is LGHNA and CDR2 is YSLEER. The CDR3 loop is CASSQDPQDYEQYF. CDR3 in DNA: TGCGCCAGCAGCCAAGATCCCCAGGACTACGAGCAGTACTTC.

CDR3 nucleotide sequence: TGTGCCAGCAGTCGGGACTATGGTATCGCCGGGGAGCTGTTTTTT. It encodes CASSRDYGIAGELFF. The chain employs TRBV6-5 and TRBJ2-2, with 7 bases lining up with TRBD2. With 5 bases clipped from V and 6 bases from J, the junction kept 9 bases outside the gene matches. CDR1 and CDR2 from the germline V gene are MNHEY and SVGAGI. CDR3 length: 15 amino acids.

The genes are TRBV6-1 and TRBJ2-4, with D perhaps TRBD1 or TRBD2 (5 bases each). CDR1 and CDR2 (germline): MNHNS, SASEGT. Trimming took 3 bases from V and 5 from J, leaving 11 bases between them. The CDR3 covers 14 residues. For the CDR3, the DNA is TGTGCCAGCAGTGATAGTCTGGGGGAAAACATTCAGTACTTC. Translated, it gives CASSDSLGENIQYF.

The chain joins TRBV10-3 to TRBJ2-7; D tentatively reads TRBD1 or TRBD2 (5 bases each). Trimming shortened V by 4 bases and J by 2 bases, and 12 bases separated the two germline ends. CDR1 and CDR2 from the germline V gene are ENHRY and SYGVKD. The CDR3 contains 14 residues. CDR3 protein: CAISVWDGPYEQYF. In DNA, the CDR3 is TGTGCCATCAGTGTGTGGGACGGTCCCTACGAGCAGTACTTC.

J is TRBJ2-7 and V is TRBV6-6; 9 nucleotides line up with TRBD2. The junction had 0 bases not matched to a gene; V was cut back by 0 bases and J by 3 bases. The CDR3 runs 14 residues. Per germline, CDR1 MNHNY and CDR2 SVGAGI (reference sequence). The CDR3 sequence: CASSYSTSGYEQYF. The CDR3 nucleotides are TGTGCCAGCAGTTACTCGACTAGCGGCTACGAGCAGTACTTC.

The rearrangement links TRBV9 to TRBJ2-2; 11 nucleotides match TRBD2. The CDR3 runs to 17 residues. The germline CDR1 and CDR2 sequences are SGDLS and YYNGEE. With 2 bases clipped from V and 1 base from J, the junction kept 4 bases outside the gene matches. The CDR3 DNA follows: TGTGCCAGCAGCGTCGCCCTAGCGGGAGGGAACACCGGGGAGCTGTTTTTT. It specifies CASSVALAGGNTGELFF.